This TCR beta chain was sequenced in a study of cytomegalovirus exposure and HLA in healthy donors. Study-wide background: Of all 370 or so donors who were genotyped, 80% to 85% belonged to the Caucasian-associated ancestry cluster.

Study conclusions and caveats: The authors listed some 150 TCR beta chains as cytomegalovirus-associated. Looking again later, the authors saw that most CMV-associated TCR beta chains seemed HLA-restricted. Later analysis identified over 15,000 TCR beta sequences associated with HLA alleles, using a false discovery rate threshold of 0.05.

As to this clone: Its antigen is unknown. Other DNA sequences in the sample encode the same CDR3.

Germline V gene lookup returns CDR1 SNHLY and CDR2 FYNNEI. V dropped 4 bases and J dropped 6; count of bases not matched to a gene: 2. The CDR3 has 14 amino acids. PCR involved 60 Vbeta and 13 Jbeta primers. Method: immunoSEQ multiplex PCR; TCRdb's copy keeps in-frame clones and lacks some. This table has about 180,000 clones, 76% appearing once. This TCR was recovered from a man between 18 and 29 years old in good health and CMV-seronegative. The specimen sequenced was PBMCs. The chain carries TRBV2 and TRBJ2-2, with 10 bases matching TRBD1. Written as DNA, the CDR3 is TGTGCCAGCAGTGGGGACAGGGGACCCGGGGAGCTGTTTTTT. It encodes CASSGDRGPGELFF.